What follows describes a single T cell receptor beta chain. What it binds is unknown. Antigen-specific CD4+ T cells were expanded with viral peptide pools in the ViraFEST assay before sequencing. Subsequent to 10 days of culture, CD4+ T cells were isolated. Each person got two doses of an mRNA SARS-CoV-2 vaccine, BNT162b2 or mRNA-1273. Recipients of the vaccine had no prior SARS-CoV-2 infection and negative nucleocapsid antibodies. On day 3 and again on day 7, half the medium was replaced with IL-2 medium. Only in-frame clones appear in the TCRdb table, and some are missing; sequencing was by immunoSEQ multiplex PCR. The sample lists around 69,000 clones, 74% occurring once. This CDR3 has 16 residues. The V gene's germline CDR1 is LGHNA and CDR2 YNFKEQ. The V end was cut by 0 bases, the J end by 3 bases, with 14 bases between. The data stem from a study of vaccination effects on CD4 cells after COVID-19. Study conclusions and caveats: Late after vaccination, infection- and vaccine-induced clones showed marked clonal contraction.

V and J are TRBV4-2 and TRBJ1-1, with D possibly being TRBD1 (6 bases). The sample consisted of CD4+ T cells from PBMCs cultured with HCoV-229E spike peptides, taken after COVID-19 vaccination. The sequence was obtained from a human donor who received a COVID-19 vaccine. DNA of the CDR3: TGTGCCAGCAGCCAAGATGCTTCAGGGGTTTACACTGAAGCTTTCTTT. Translation: CASSQDASGVYTEAFF.